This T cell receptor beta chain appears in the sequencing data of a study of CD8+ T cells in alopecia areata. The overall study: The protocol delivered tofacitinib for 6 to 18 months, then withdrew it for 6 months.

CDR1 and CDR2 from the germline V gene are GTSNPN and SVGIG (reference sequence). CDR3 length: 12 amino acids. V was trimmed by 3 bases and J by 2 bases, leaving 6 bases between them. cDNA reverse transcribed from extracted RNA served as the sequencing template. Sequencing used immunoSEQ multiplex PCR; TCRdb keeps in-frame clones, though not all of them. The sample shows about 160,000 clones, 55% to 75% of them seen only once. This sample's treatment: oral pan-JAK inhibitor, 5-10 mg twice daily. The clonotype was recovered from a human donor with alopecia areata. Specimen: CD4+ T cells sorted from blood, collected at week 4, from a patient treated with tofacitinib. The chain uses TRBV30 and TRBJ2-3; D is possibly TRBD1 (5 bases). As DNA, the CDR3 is TGTGCCTGGAGGACAGACACAGATACGCAGTATTTT. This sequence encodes CAWRTDTDTQYF. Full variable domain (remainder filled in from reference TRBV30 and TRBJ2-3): SQTIHQWPATLVQPVGSPLSLECTVEGTSNPNLYWYRQAAGRGLQLLFYSVGIGQISSEVPQNLSASRPQDRQFILSSKKLLLSDSGFYLCAWRTDTDTQYFGPGTRLTVL.